A selection of T cell receptor beta chains follows, all from one sample in a study of cytomegalovirus exposure and HLA in healthy donors. Libraries were prepared by immunoSEQ multiplex PCR; TCRdb keeps only in-frame clonotypes and omits some of them. Among about 75,000 clones listed, 75% to 85% were seen once. The sample was PBMCs. The source is a man aged 70 or older in good health and CMV-seropositive. Each CDR3 is given with its conserved first and last residue. The D gene is left open where the match is weak. The size field is filled for only some rows; it gives once, few, many or a size class.

v_call	j_call	clone_size	d_call	cdr3_nt	cdr3_aa
TRBV11-2	TRBJ2-6	-	TRBD1	TGTGCCAGCGGCCGAGACAGGGTCCCTGTCTCTGGGGCCAACGTCCTGACTTTC	CASGRDRVPVSGANVLTF
TRBV5-1	TRBJ1-5	-	-	TGCGCCAGCATATCGGGTCGGGGAGGGGGTCAGCCCCAGCATTTT	CASISGRGGGQPQHF
TRBV4-1	TRBJ2-7	few	-	TGCGCCAGCAGCCAAGATCCCAACTCCTACGAGCAGTACTTC	CASSQDPNSYEQYF
TRBV6-6	TRBJ2-3	-	-	TGTGCCAGCAGCCGCGGACAGTTCGGGATAGATACGCAGTATTTT	CASSRGQFGIDTQYF
TRBV11-2	TRBJ1-2	-	-	TGTGCCTGCGACGAGGTCACAAACTATGGCTACACCTTC	CACDEVTNYGYTF
TRBV14	TRBJ1-2	-	-	TGTGCCAGCAGCCAGGAGAGGGTCCTTGGCCATGGCTACACCTTC	CASSQERVLGHGYTF
TRBV9	TRBJ2-3	-	TRBD2	TGTGCCAGCAGCCCCCGGGGGGACGGAGCAGATACGCAGTATTTT	CASSPRGDGADTQYF
TRBV28	TRBJ2-5	-	-	TGTGCCAGCAGTGCCTCCGGGACAAAGGAGACCCAGTACTTC	CASSASGTKETQYF
TRBV5-1	TRBJ2-7	-	TRBD2	TGCGCCAGCAGCTTGACCACTAGCGGTTCCTACGAGCAGTACTTC	CASSLTTSGSYEQYF
TRBV10-3	TRBJ2-1	few	TRBD2	TGTGCCATCAGTGGCGGACTAGCGGGAGTAAGTGAGCAGTTCTTC	CAISGGLAGVSEQFF
TRBV9	TRBJ2-1	-	-	TGTGCCAGCAGCGCCGCGACGGGATCCTACAATGAGCAGTTCTTC	CASSAATGSYNEQFF
TRBV19	TRBJ1-6	-	-	TGTGCCAGTAGTATAGAAAGGGGAGGGAATTCACCCCTCCACTTT	CASSIERGGNSPLHF
TRBV28	TRBJ2-7	-	-	TGTGCCAGCAGCACCGGGATATCTCACGAGCAGTACTTC	CASSTGISHEQYF
TRBV29-1	TRBJ1-1	-	TRBD1	TGCAGCGTTGCCCCGGGACAGGCGAACACTGAAGCTTTCTTT	CSVAPGQANTEAFF
TRBV11-2	TRBJ2-3	few	-	TGTGCCAGCACCTCCGTGGAGGCAGATACGCAGTATTTT	CASTSVEADTQYF
TRBV28	TRBJ1-2	-	TRBD1	TGTGCCAGCAGTTTAGGGACAGGGGACTATGGCTACACCTTC	CASSLGTGDYGYTF
TRBV28	TRBJ1-1	-	TRBD1	TGTGCCAGCAGTTTAGCAGGGGGTGACCCTGGGGCTTTCTTT	CASSLAGGDPGAFF
TRBV5-1	TRBJ1-1	-	TRBD1	TGCGCCAGCAGCCCACAGGGGGGAAACACTGAAGCTTTCTTT	CASSPQGGNTEAFF